A single sample is the source of the 27 T cell receptor beta chains below, sequenced in a study of blood T cell repertoires in COVID-19. Produced via immunoSEQ multiplex PCR; TCRdb's table is partial and in-frame only. The sample lists around 300,000 clones; roughly 85% were seen once. Sequences were obtained from peripheral blood. These receptors were obtained from a woman in her 30s with active or convalescent COVID-19.

The chain is built from TRBV29-1 and TRBJ2-3; 14 bases line up with TRBD2. Germline CDR1 and CDR2: SQVTM and ANQGSEA. This CDR3 region has 17 residues. Trimming cost V 4 bases and J 4 bases; bases outside gene matches: 10. The CDR3 loop reads CSVVQTSGGARADTQYF. The CDR3 DNA sequence: TGCAGCGTTGTTCAGACTAGCGGGGGGGCCCGCGCAGATACGCAGTATTTT.

This clone occurred a few times. The chain combines TRBV7-2 with TRBJ1-3; TRBD1 agrees at 10 bases. The CDR3 length is 17 residues. V shed 5 bases, J shed 0 bases, and the junction held 7 bases outside the gene matches. Germline CDR1 SGHTA, CDR2 FQGNSA. CDR3 sequence: CASSQGDRGYSGNTIYF. CDR3 bases: TGTGCCAGCAGCCAGGGGGACAGGGGATACTCTGGAAACACCATATATTTT. Complete variable domain (other parts from reference TRBV7-2 and TRBJ1-3): GAGVSQSPSNKVTEKGKDVELRCDPISGHTALYWYRQSLGQGLEFLIYFQGNSAPDKSGLPSDRFSAERTGGSVSTLTIQRTQQEDSAVYLCASSQGDRGYSGNTIYFGEGSWLTVV.

The DNA for the CDR3 is TGTGCCAGCAGGCGAACAGGGTACTCAGAGACCCAGTACTTC. As protein: CASRRTGYSETQYF. The chain has TRBV27 and TRBJ2-5, with a tentative D call TRBD1 (6 bases). Trimming pared 6 bases from V and 4 bases from J, leaving 15 bases between. Germline CDR1 and CDR2: MNHEY and SMNVEV (reference sequence). This CDR3 spans 14 amino acids.

The chain employs TRBV6-5 and TRBJ2-7; TRBD2 agrees at 11 bases. Trimming removed 7 bases from V and 4 bases from J; junction bases left unmatched: 9. This CDR3 region has 15 residues. Germline V gives CDR1 MNHEY, CDR2 SVGAGI. The CDR3 DNA is TGTGCCAGCAAGTCCCTTAGCGGGGGGGCTTACGAGCAGTACTTC. Its protein product is CASKSLSGGAYEQYF.

The J gene is TRBJ2-5, the V gene TRBV5-4; 10 positions match TRBD2. This CDR3 is built from 17 residues. The germline V gene has CDR1 SGHNT and CDR2 YYREEE (reference sequence). The V segment lost 4 bases and the J segment 3 bases; nucleotides outside the gene matches: 12. DNA for the CDR3: TGTGCCAGCAGCGGACCCCAAGGTCTAGCGGGGGAAGAGACCCAGTACTTC. Residues: CASSGPQGLAGEETQYF.

The rearrangement links TRBV5-6 to TRBJ1-1; the D is unclear. Trimming cost V 2 bases and J 5 bases, with 10 bases left between them. This CDR3 spans 13 amino acids. Looked up from germline, CDR1 is SGHDT and CDR2 is YYEEEE. CDR3: CASSLVGDTEAFF. CDR3 bases: TGTGCCAGCAGCTTAGTCGGGGATACTGAAGCTTTCTTT.

In regard to this clone: The same CDR3 arises from other DNA sequences in this sample as well. The gene calls are TRBV28 and TRBJ1-2; D unresolved. Trimming took 1 base from V and 5 from J, leaving 5 bases between them. This CDR3 has 12 residues. Germline V gives CDR1 MDHEN, CDR2 SYDVKM. In nucleotides, the CDR3 is TGTGCCAGCAGTTTATCTTCGTATGGCTACACCTTC. It specifies CASSLSSYGYTF.

The chain recombines TRBV3-1 (or the pseudogene TRBV3-2) with TRBJ1-2; the match to TRBD1 covers 7 bases. The CDR3 totals 13 residues. Germline V CDR1 and CDR2: LGHDT, YNNKEL (reference sequence). J was trimmed by 2 bases and V by 4 bases; bases with no gene match: 1. The CDR3 protein is CASSRQGNYGYTF. CDR3 nucleotide sequence: TGTGCCAGCAGCCGACAGGGAAACTATGGCTACACCTTC.

The chain carries TRBV4-2 and TRBJ2-7, with no clear D. The V and J ends lost 1 base and 6 bases respectively, with 7 bases between them. CDR1 LGHNA and CDR2 YNFKEQ come from the germline V gene. This CDR3 has 12 amino acids. DNA for the CDR3: TGTGCCAGCAGCCAAGTTCGGAGCGAGCAGTACTTC. Translating gives CASSQVRSEQYF.

CDR3 in DNA: TGTGCCAGCAGCCCTCGCCCGGGAGGACCCTACGAGCAGTACTTC. Its translation: CASSPRPGGPYEQYF. This chain connects TRBV6-2 or TRBV6-3 to TRBJ2-7; TRBD2 matches 7 bases. Per germline, CDR1 MNHEY and CDR2 SVGEGT. V was pared by 6 bases and J by 2 bases, with 10 bases of the junction left unmatched. CDR3 size: 15 residues.

The genes are TRBV9 and TRBJ1-1, with 8 bases fitting TRBD1. J gave up 0 bases and V 2 bases, and 3 bases lay outside the gene matches. Germline CDR1 reads SGDLS; CDR2 reads YYNGEE. The CDR3 contains 15 residues. The CDR3 protein is CASSVHRGMNTEAFF. For the CDR3, the DNA is TGTGCCAGCAGCGTGCACAGGGGGATGAACACTGAAGCTTTCTTT.

For the CDR3, the DNA is TGTGCCAGCAGTGAAACAGGGACCTTCTCTGGAAACACCATATATTTT. This sequence encodes CASSETGTFSGNTIYF. The V call is TRBV2, the J call TRBJ1-3; D is perhaps TRBD1 (6 bases). CDR1 SNHLY and CDR2 FYNNEI come from the germline V gene. With 2 bases removed from V and 0 bases from J, the gap between germline ends came to 11 bases. The CDR3 runs 16 residues.

V usage is TRBV7-2 and J usage is TRBJ2-6; TRBD2 matches 9 bases. This CDR3 is 19 amino acids long. V was pared by 5 bases and J by 2 bases, with 13 bases of the junction left unmatched. Per the germline V gene, CDR1 is SGHTA and CDR2 is FQGNSA. The CDR3 loop reads CASSPLTSGGIAGANVLTF. The CDR3 bases are TGTGCCAGCAGCCCGCTTACAAGCGGGGGGATAGCTGGGGCCAACGTCCTGACTTTC.

The chain carries TRBV30 and TRBJ2-1; D may be TRBD1 (5 bases). Germline V gives CDR1 GTSNPN, CDR2 SVGIG (reference sequence). The V end lost 0 bases, the J end lost 6 bases, and 15 bases lay between the germline ends. This CDR3 contains 15 residues. The CDR3 DNA reads as TGTGCCTGGAGTGTAGGGGCCCGTACCTTCAATGAGCAGTTCTTC. Protein: CAWSVGARTFNEQFF.

This sequence joins TRBV19 and TRBJ2-1; 8 bases fit TRBD2. The V and J ends lost 3 bases and 6 bases, in that order; junction bases with no gene match: 4. This CDR3 is 14 amino acids long. CDR1 is LNHDA and CDR2 is SQIVND in the germline V gene (reference sequence). CDR3: CASSIGLALNEQFF. The CDR3 DNA follows: TGTGCCAGTAGTATCGGACTAGCTCTCAATGAGCAGTTCTTC. Filled out from reference TRBV19 and TRBJ2-1, the complete variable domain reads DGGITQSPKYLFRKEGQNVTLSCEQNLNHDAMYWYRQDPGQGLRLIYYSQIVNDFQKGDIAEGYSVSREKKESFPLTVTSAQKNPTAFYLCASSIGLALNEQFFGPGTRLTVL.

The chain employs TRBV29-1 and TRBJ1-2; 8 nucleotides agree with TRBD1. V gave up 7 bases and J gave up 8 bases; unmatched junction bases: 12. The CDR3 covers 13 residues. Germline CDR1 and CDR2: SQVTM and ANQGSEA. For the CDR3, the DNA is TGCAGCGCCCACAGGGGGGAAAGCTCGGGCTACACCTTC. It yields the protein CSAHRGESSGYTF.

This clone came up a few times. V gene TRBV2 combines with J gene TRBJ1-1; weak D call: TRBD1 (5 bases). Trimming stripped 0 bases from V and 6 bases from J, with 11 bases between. The CDR3 length is 14 residues. Germline CDR1 SNHLY, CDR2 FYNNEI. CDR3 residues: CASSEARRGAEAFF. The DNA of the CDR3 is TGTGCCAGCAGTGAAGCCAGGAGGGGCGCTGAAGCTTTCTTT.

V is TRBV4-3 and J is TRBJ1-6; D might be TRBD1 (5 bases). Per the germline V gene, CDR1 is LGHNA and CDR2 is YSLEER. The CDR3 has 12 amino acids. V was pared by 0 bases and J by 13 bases, with 7 bases between. CDR3 sequence (DNA): TGCGCCAGCAGCCAAGATCGGGGGCCCCTCCACTTT. Translating gives CASSQDRGPLHF.

This clone was counted only a few times. This chain connects TRBV9 to TRBJ2-3; 8 positions agree with TRBD1. CDR1 is SGDLS, CDR2 YYNGEE, per germline. After removal of 2 bases from V and 2 bases from J, the junction contained 7 bases not matched to a gene. CDR3 length: 16 amino acids. The chain's CDR3 is CASSVGQGALTDTQYF. CDR3 nucleotide sequence: TGTGCCAGCAGCGTCGGACAGGGAGCCCTCACAGATACGCAGTATTTT.

The chain couples TRBV19 to TRBJ1-1; 10 nucleotides agree with TRBD1. Germline loops: CDR1 LNHDA, CDR2 SQIVND (reference sequence). The CDR3 sequence is 17 residues long. Trimming cost V 5 bases and J 1 base; bases outside gene matches: 10. This chain's CDR3 is CASSPRGTGASNTEAFF. Written as DNA, the CDR3 is TGTGCCAGTAGTCCCCGGGGGACAGGGGCGTCGAACACTGAAGCTTTCTTT.

In its sample, this clone was seen once. CDR3 in DNA: TGTGCCAGCACCACCCAGGGGAACACTGAAGCTTTCTTT. As protein: CASTTQGNTEAFF. The rearrangement joins TRBV6-5 to TRBJ1-1; D possibly corresponds to TRBD1 (5 bases). The CDR3 has 13 amino acids. Trimming took 7 bases from V and 1 from J, leaving 10 bases between them. Germline CDR1 MNHEY, CDR2 SVGAGI.

This clone has only one observation. The gene calls are TRBV6-4 and TRBJ1-5, with 7 bases matching TRBD1. V trimming: 0 bases; J trimming: 2 bases; junction bases outside the gene matches: 10. Germline values: CDR1 MRHNA, CDR2 SNTAGT. The CDR3 is 18 residues long. The CDR3 reads CASSDSGTDLVGNQPQHF. DNA for the CDR3: TGTGCCAGCAGTGACTCTGGGACAGATCTAGTCGGCAATCAGCCCCAGCATTTT.

This clone was recorded only once. This chain uses TRBV6-2 or TRBV6-3 with TRBJ1-3; a possible D gene is TRBD1 (5 bases). From germline, CDR1 is MNHEY and CDR2 SVGEGT. V was trimmed by 5 bases and J by 4 bases, leaving 9 bases between them. The CDR3 covers 13 residues. The CDR3 coding sequence is TGTGCCAGCAGTACCAGACAGGGAAACACCATATATTTT. It yields the protein CASSTRQGNTIYF.

Remarks on this clone: Distinct nucleotide sequences in the sample also encode this CDR3. The chain links TRBV19 to TRBJ2-3, with D unclear. Between the trimmed V and J ends, which lost 0 bases and 0 bases, there was a span of 4 bases. This CDR3 has 14 residues. CDR1 and CDR2 from the germline V gene are LNHDA and SQIVND (reference sequence). The DNA of the CDR3 is TGTGCCAGTAGTATAGAATCGAGCACAGATACGCAGTATTTT. Protein sequence: CASSIESSTDTQYF.

This rearrangement joins TRBV28 to TRBJ1-1; TRBD1 might be the D (5 bases). Trimming removed 6 bases from V and 5 bases from J, with 13 bases in between. The CDR3 length is 13 residues. CDR1 is MDHEN and CDR2 is SYDVKM in the germline V gene. CDR3 DNA sequence: TGTGCCAGCAGGGTTATGGGGGGAACTGAAGCTTTCTTT. Its translation: CASRVMGGTEAFF.

The chain recombines TRBV28 with TRBJ1-2, with a tentative D call TRBD1 (6 bases). Germline V CDR1 and CDR2: MDHEN, SYDVKM. The CDR3 runs to 15 residues. Trimming stripped 7 bases from V and 6 bases from J, with 21 bases between. The CDR3 DNA reads TGTGCCAGCAAGAGACGCGGGGGCGGTGCGAATGGCTACACCTTC. It translates to CASKRRGGGANGYTF.

V usage is TRBV5-1 and J usage is TRBJ1-2, with a tentative D call TRBD1 (5 bases). Trimming shortened V by 3 bases and J by 3 bases, and 12 bases separated the two germline ends. The CDR3 is 14 residues long. Germline values: CDR1 SGHRS, CDR2 YFSETQ. The CDR3 reads CASSWQGTDYGYTF. CDR3 nucleotides: TGCGCCAGCAGCTGGCAGGGTACCGACTATGGCTACACCTTC.